Included here is one T cell receptor beta chain sequence, with context. Its antigen is unidentified. These data are taken from a study of Graves' ophthalmopathy and Graves' hyperthyroidism. General study results and limits: Using a 13-signature model, the authors split ophthalmopathy from stable hyperthyroidism, with roughly 91% sensitivity and around 84% specificity. Also, most clonotypes expanded in the thyroid above 0.001 frequency appeared in blood.

V lost 10 bases and J lost 9, with 24 bases in between. Germline lookup yields CDR1 ENHRY and CDR2 SYGVKD. This CDR3 is 14 amino acids long. Amplification targeted the TCR beta CDR3 regions, with RNA transcripts as the source material. An initial RT-PCR round employing HTBI primers preceded a second-round multiplex PCR. TCRdb called the multiplex PCR reads again in MiXCR, with one record for every CDR3 protein. Found here are 650,000 to 800,000 distinct CDR3 sequences, approximately 39% of them singletons; the top ten hold under 3.5%. The chain combines TRBV10-3 with TRBJ2-5; a weak D match, TRBD1 (5 bases). The TCR sequence derives from an adult man with Graves' ophthalmopathy. The material sequenced was peripheral blood. CDR3 sequence: CASTLDTGGQPQYF. The CDR3 bases are TGTGCCAGCACCCTGGACACTGGTGGTCAGCCCCAGTACTTC.